This T cell receptor beta chain was recorded in a study of identifying expanded T cells in peripheral blood (dated by TCRdb to the late 2010s). Concerning the study at large: Technical replicates were generated by sequencing separate aliquots of the same genomic DNA pool, with four replicates compared pairwise. General findings and caveats noted by the study authors: It was expected by the authors that biological variance in healthy repertoires might increase further over much longer intervals, such as months to years. The beta-binomial model significantly reduced the number of clones called differentially abundant and the false-positive rate across all healthy-donor time intervals. The binomial model flagged about 1.2 differentially abundant clones between technical replicates, compared with around 15 over two weeks and roughly 19 over approximately four weeks. Variance in clone template counts between roughly 2-week samples significantly increased with total template count across all healthy donors.

V is shortened by 3 bases, J by 8 bases, and the region joining them spans 19 bases. Via the germline V gene, CDR1 is MGHRA and CDR2 YSYEKL. There are 15 amino acids in the CDR3, from cysteine to phenylalanine inclusive. Only the CDR3 DNA stays, 45 bases, in frame from base 1. During the collection period, no infections or other immune events were recorded for the healthy donors. Healthy-donor blood repertoires served as a training cohort to calibrate time-dependent variance in a beta-binomial model of T-cell clone differential abundance. The training cohort was composed of around ten healthy donors, 3 female and 7 male. An age range of about 25 to 64 years, with an average of 43 years, was recorded for the donors. Whole blood, obtained from a commercial supplier, was collected from each healthy donor at three time points spaced roughly 14 days apart. Genomic DNA was extracted from unsorted whole blood for immunosequencing.

TCRbeta CDR3 regions were profiled by bias-controlled multiplex PCR amplification of genomic DNA with the immunoSEQ Assay. As for how the authors treated the data: To quantify the absolute abundance of each unique TCRbeta CDR3 region, the sequences were collapsed and filtered. Differential abundance was tested with a binomial (Fisher-equivalent) model and with a beta-binomial model adding time-dependent variance fitted from healthy donors. Clones with fewer than 5 combined templates were removed, and differential abundance was called for clones with a Benjamini-Hochberg FDR below 0.01. Using the form v = (b*log(k)+a)^2, the beta-binomial variance was modeled as a function of the total template count across the two samples. This immuneACCESS table, as held by TCRdb, lists in-frame sequences with V and J called but not all clones. Of the missing ones, under half trace to an unresolved V gene in checked studies; the others have no known cause. The D gene and trimming were derived from the DNA, and the V and J assignments and clone size from that table. The sample profile shows tens of thousands of clones; approximately 90% of them were found once. The top ten constitute roughly 19% of the sample.

A word on this clone: Its antigen specificity is not known. Base qualities are not recorded, but no much larger clone differs from it by a single base.

This clonotype was obtained from a person aged 18-69 years in good health. Sequencing was performed on blood. Here the chain combines TRBV4-1 and TRBJ1-2, and the D gene may be TRBD1, 5 bases matching. The sequence in DNA is TGCGCCAGCAGCCAGATCCAATCCGACCAGGGAGGCTACACCTTC. It translates as CASSQIQSDQGGYTF.